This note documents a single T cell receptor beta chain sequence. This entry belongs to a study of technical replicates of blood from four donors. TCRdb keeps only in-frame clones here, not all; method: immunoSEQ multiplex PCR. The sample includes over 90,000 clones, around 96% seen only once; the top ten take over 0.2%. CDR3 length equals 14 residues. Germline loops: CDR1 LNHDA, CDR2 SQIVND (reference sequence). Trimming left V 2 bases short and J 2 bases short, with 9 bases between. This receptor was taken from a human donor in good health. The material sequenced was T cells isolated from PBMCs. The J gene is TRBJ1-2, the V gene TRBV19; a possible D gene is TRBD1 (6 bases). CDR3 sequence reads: CASSISRGNYGYTF. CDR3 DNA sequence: TGTGCCAGTAGTATATCCAGGGGAAACTATGGCTACACCTTC. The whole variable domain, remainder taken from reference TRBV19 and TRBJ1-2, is DGGITQSPKYLFRKEGQNVTLSCEQNLNHDAMYWYRQDPGQGLRLIYYSQIVNDFQKGDIAEGYSVSREKKESFPLTVTSAQKNPTAFYLCASSISRGNYGYTFGSGTRLTVV.